This paragraph reports one T cell receptor (beta chain). Indicated treatment: roughly 20 received Ad26.COV2.S at low or high dose, single or two shots; a few received placebo; per-sample allocation not given. On day 63 after the first injection, vaccine and placebo recipients gave samples. The donor's status was that of an adult aged 18-55 years in Boston. This record comes from a study of Ad26.COV2.S vaccination and SARS-CoV-2 variants. Only in-frame clones appear in the TCRdb table, and some are missing; sequencing was by immunoSEQ multiplex PCR. The sample gives approximately 300,000 clones, just under 85% of which show up once; around 2% is in the top ten. V shed 5 bases and J 7 bases; nucleotides not matched to a gene: 4. There are 13 residues in the CDR3. Germline CDR1 MDHEN, CDR2 SYDVKM.

J is TRBJ2-2 and V is TRBV28, with 7 bases lining up with TRBD1. The clonotype was recovered from a person between 18 and 65 years old who received the Ad26.COV2.S COVID-19 vaccine or a placebo. The specimen comprised peripheral blood, sampled in a trial of Ad26.COV2.S vaccine versus placebo. CDR3 sequence reads: CASSRAGGGELFF. For the CDR3, the DNA is TGTGCCAGCAGTCGGGCAGGGGGCGGGGAGCTGTTTTTT.